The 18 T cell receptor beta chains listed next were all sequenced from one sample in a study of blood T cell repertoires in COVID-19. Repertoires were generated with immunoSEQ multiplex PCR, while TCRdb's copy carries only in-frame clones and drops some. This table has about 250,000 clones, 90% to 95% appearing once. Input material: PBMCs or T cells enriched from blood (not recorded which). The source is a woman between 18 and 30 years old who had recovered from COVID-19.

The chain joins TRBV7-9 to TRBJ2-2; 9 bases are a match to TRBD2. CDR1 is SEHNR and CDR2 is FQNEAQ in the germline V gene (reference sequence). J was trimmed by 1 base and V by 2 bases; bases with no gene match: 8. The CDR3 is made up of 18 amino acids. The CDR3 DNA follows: TGTGCCAGCAGCTTATACGGTCTAGCGGGGATGAACACCGGGGAGCTGTTTTTT. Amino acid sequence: CASSLYGLAGMNTGELFF.

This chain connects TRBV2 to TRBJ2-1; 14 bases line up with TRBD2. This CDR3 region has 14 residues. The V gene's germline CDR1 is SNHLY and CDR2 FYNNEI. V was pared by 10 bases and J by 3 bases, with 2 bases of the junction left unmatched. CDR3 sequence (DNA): TGTGCCACGACTAGCGGGAGGGTCTACAATGAGCAGTTCTTC. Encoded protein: CATTSGRVYNEQFF.

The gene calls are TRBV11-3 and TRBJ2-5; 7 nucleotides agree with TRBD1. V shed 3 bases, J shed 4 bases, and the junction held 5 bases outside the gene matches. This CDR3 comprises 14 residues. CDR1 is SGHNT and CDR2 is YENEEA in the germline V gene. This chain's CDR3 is CASSFRGTTETQYF. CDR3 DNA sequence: TGTGCCAGCAGCTTCAGGGGGACCACAGAGACCCAGTACTTC.

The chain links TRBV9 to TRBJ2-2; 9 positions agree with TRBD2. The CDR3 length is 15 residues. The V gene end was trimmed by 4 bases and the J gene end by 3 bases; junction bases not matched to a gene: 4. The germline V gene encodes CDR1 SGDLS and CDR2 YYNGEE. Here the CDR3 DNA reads TGTGCCAGCAGCCGGACTAGCGTAGACACCGGGGAGCTGTTTTTT. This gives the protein CASSRTSVDTGELFF.

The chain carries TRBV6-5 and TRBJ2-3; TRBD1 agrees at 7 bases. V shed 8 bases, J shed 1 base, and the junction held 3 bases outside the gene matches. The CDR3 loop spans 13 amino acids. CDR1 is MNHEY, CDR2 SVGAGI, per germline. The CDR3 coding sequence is TGTGCCAGCGAGGGGGCAGGCACAGATACGCAGTATTTT. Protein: CASEGAGTDTQYF.

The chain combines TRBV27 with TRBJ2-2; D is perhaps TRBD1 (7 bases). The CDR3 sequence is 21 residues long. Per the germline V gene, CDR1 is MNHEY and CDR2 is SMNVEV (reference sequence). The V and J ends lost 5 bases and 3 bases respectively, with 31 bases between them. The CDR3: CASSLTHRPTGSGVYTGELFF. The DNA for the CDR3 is TGTGCCAGCAGTCTTACCCACCGCCCGACAGGGTCGGGAGTATACACCGGGGAGCTGTTTTTT.

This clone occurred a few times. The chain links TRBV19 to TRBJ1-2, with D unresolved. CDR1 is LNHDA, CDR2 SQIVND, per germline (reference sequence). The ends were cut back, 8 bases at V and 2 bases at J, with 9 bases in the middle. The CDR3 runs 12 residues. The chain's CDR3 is CASGRRNYGYTF. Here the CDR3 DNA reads TGTGCCAGTGGGAGACGGAACTATGGCTACACCTTC.

This chain's CDR3 is CASSEATNYGYTF. The CDR3 DNA is TGTGCCAGCAGTGAAGCTACTAACTATGGCTACACCTTC. The chain recombines TRBV6-1 with TRBJ1-2; D is unresolved. The CDR3 contains 13 residues. Germline CDR1 reads MNHNS; CDR2 reads SASEGT. The V end was cut by 0 bases, the J end by 0 bases, with 2 bases between.

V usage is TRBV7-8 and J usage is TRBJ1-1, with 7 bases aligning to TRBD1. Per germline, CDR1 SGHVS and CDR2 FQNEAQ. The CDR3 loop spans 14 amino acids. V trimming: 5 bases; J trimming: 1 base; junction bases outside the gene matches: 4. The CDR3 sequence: CASSLQGGNTEAFF. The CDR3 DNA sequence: TGTGCCAGCAGCCTCCAGGGGGGGAACACTGAAGCTTTCTTT. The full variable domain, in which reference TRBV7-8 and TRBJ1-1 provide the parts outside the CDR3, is GAGVSQSPRYKVAKRGQDVALRCDPISGHVSLFWYQQALGQGPEFLTYFQNEAQLDKSGLPSDRFFAERPEGSVSTLKIQRTQQEDSAVYLCASSLQGGNTEAFFGQGTRLTVV.

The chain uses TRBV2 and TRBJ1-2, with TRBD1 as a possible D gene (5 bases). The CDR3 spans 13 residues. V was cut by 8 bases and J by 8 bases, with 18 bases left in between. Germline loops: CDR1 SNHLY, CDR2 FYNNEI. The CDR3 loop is CASPTGDSRGYTF. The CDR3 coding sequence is TGTGCCAGCCCAACCGGGGACTCCAGGGGCTACACCTTC.

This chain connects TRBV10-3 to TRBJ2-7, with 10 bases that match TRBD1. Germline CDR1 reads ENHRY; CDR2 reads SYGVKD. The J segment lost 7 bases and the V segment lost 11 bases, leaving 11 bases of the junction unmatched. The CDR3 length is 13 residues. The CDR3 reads CAVSTGGSYEQYF. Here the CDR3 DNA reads TGTGCCGTATCGACAGGGGGCAGTTATGAGCAGTACTTC.

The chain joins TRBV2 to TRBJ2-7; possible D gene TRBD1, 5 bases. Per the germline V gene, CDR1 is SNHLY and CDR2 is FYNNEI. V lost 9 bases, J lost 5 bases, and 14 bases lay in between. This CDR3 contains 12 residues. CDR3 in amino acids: CASTQGGDEQYF. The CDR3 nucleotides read TGTGCCAGTACCCAGGGCGGAGACGAGCAGTACTTC.

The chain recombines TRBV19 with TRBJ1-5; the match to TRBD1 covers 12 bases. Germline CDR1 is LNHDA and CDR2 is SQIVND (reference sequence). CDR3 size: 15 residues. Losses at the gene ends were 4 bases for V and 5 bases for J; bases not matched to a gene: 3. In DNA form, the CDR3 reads TGTGCCAGTAGTACGGGACAGGGGGCGGATCAGCCCCAGCATTTT. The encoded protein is CASSTGQGADQPQHF.

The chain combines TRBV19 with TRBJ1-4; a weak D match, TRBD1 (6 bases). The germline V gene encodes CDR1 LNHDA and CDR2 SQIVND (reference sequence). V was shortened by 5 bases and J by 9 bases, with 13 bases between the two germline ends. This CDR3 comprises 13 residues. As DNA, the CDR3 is TGTGCCAGTAGTCTAGGACAGCTTAAAAAACTGTTTTTT. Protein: CASSLGQLKKLFF.

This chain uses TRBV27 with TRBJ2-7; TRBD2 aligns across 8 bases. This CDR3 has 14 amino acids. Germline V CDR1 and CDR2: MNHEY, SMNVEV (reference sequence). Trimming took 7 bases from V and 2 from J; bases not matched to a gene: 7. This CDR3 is CASTPSGRPYEQYF. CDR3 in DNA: TGTGCCAGCACCCCCAGCGGGAGACCCTACGAGCAGTACTTC.

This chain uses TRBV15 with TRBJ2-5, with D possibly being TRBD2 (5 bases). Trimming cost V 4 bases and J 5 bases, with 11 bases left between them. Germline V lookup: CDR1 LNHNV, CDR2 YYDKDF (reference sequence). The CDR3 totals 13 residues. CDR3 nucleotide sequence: TGTGCCACCAGCACCTCTTGGGAGGAGACCCAGTACTTC. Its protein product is CATSTSWEETQYF.

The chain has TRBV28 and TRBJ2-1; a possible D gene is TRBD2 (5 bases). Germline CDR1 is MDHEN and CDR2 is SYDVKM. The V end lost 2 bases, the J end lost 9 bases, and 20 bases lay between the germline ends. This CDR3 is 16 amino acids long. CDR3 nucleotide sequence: TGTGCCAGCAGTTTAAGTGGTGGGAGACATGAGGTTGAGCAGTTCTTC. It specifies CASSLSGGRHEVEQFF.

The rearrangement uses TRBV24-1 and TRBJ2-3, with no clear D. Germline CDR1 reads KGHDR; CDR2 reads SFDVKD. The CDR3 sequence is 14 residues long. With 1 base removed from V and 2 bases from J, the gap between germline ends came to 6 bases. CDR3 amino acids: CATSDFKATDTQYF. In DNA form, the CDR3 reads TGTGCCACCAGTGATTTCAAAGCCACAGATACGCAGTATTTT.